The 24 T cell receptor beta chains below all came from one sample that was sequenced in a study of T cell responses to AZD1222 COVID-19 vaccine. The method was immunoSEQ multiplex PCR; TCRdb's version includes in-frame clones alone and lacks a portion of them. The table lists 150,000 to 200,000 clones, 90% to 95% of them singletons, with roughly a tenth in the top ten. The source material was peripheral blood, sampled on day 0 of AZD1222 vaccination. These receptors all stem from an adult in good health.

This sequence joins TRBV2 and TRBJ1-2; D may be TRBD1 (5 bases). The germline V gene encodes CDR1 SNHLY and CDR2 FYNNEI. V was clipped by 6 bases and J by 5 bases, with 28 bases between them. This CDR3 is built from 18 residues. CDR3 in DNA: TGTGCCAGCAGACCTAACCGGGCCCAGGGAAAACCTCGTTATGGCTACACCTTC. Translated: CASRPNRAQGKPRYGYTF.

The chain links TRBV7-2 to TRBJ1-6; unclear D gene. V gave up 3 bases and J gave up 7 bases, with 10 bases separating them. CDR3 size: 14 residues. Germline V gives CDR1 SGHTA, CDR2 FQGNSA. CDR3 protein: CASSFRGRNSPLHF. The DNA of the CDR3 is TGTGCCAGCAGCTTCAGAGGGCGGAATTCACCCCTCCACTTT.

This rearrangement joins TRBV9 to TRBJ1-6, with D tentatively TRBD1 (6 bases). The length of the CDR3 is 13 residues. The germline gives CDR1 SGDLS, CDR2 YYNGEE. V was clipped by 8 bases and J by 9 bases, with 15 bases between them. As DNA, the CDR3 is TGTGCCAGTAACAGGGCTCGCGGTTCACCCCTCCACTTT. Its protein product is CASNRARGSPLHF.

The V gene is TRBV27, the J gene TRBJ2-7; D gene unclear. V was clipped by 6 bases and J by 6 bases, with 18 bases between them. The CDR3 loop spans 14 amino acids. Germline V gives CDR1 MNHEY, CDR2 SMNVEV (reference sequence). The CDR3 DNA reads as TGTGCCAGCAGCTCGCGAGGTAGTACGACCGAGCAGTACTTC. This codes for CASSSRGSTTEQYF.

This clone was recorded only once. The CDR3 spells CASSPDMTTEAFF. The CDR3 DNA reads TGTGCCAGCAGTCCCGATATGACCACTGAAGCTTTCTTT. The rearrangement links TRBV12-3 or TRBV12-4 to TRBJ1-1; D gene ambiguous. CDR3 length: 13 amino acids. Trimming stripped 5 bases from V and 4 bases from J, with 11 bases between.

This clone was seen a handful of times. The chain couples TRBV3-1 (or the pseudogene TRBV3-2) to TRBJ1-1, with D perhaps TRBD1 (5 bases). Germline CDR1 reads LGHDT; CDR2 reads YNNKEL (reference sequence). This CDR3 has 14 residues. Between the trimmed V and J ends, which lost 1 base and 2 bases, there was a span of 8 bases. The CDR3 coding sequence is TGTGCCAGCAGCCAAGGGACACTTAACACTGAAGCTTTCTTT. Protein: CASSQGTLNTEAFF.

This chain joins TRBV3-1 (or the pseudogene TRBV3-2) and TRBJ1-4, with D perhaps matching TRBD1 (5 bases). CDR1 is LGHDT and CDR2 is YNNKEL in the germline V gene (reference sequence). This CDR3 contains 15 residues. V was cut by 4 bases and J by 3 bases, with 12 bases left in between. CDR3 DNA: TGTGCCAGCAGCCCGATTGGGGGAGCTAATGAAAAACTGTTTTTT. Amino acid sequence: CASSPIGGANEKLFF.

V is TRBV7-8 and J is TRBJ2-1; TRBD2 is a possible D gene (6 bases). The ends were cut back, 0 bases at V and 1 base at J, with 10 bases in the middle. The CDR3 has 16 amino acids. Germline assignment: CDR1 SGHVS and CDR2 FQNEAQ. CDR3 loop: CASSLASGQSYNEQFF. CDR3 DNA sequence: TGTGCCAGCAGCTTAGCTAGCGGCCAGTCCTACAATGAGCAGTTCTTC.

The chain couples TRBV27 to TRBJ1-1; 7 bases align to TRBD1. This CDR3 has 17 amino acids. CDR1 is MNHEY and CDR2 is SMNVEV in the germline V gene (reference sequence). Unmatched junction bases numbered 21, after V lost 4 bases and J lost 10 bases. CDR3 amino acids: CASSSGQAALGVSLAFF. In DNA form, the CDR3 reads TGTGCCAGCAGTTCCGGACAGGCAGCTCTGGGGGTCAGCTTAGCTTTCTTT.

The rearrangement links TRBV3-1 (or the pseudogene TRBV3-2) to TRBJ2-7, with TRBD1 matching over 8 bases. This CDR3 has 15 amino acids. After removal of 1 base from V and 7 bases from J, the junction contained 9 bases not matched to a gene. Per the germline V gene, CDR1 is LGHDT and CDR2 is YNNKEL (reference sequence). The CDR3 region has the DNA TGTGCCAGCAGCCAAGCAGGGGGCGTTCCTTGGGAGCAGTACTTC. It specifies CASSQAGGVPWEQYF.

This rearrangement joins TRBV5-1 to TRBJ1-4, with D possibly being TRBD1 (5 bases). The CDR3 contains 14 residues. Trimming left V 4 bases short and J 7 bases short, with 14 bases between. CDR1 and CDR2 (germline): SGHRS, YFSETQ. The CDR3 DNA follows: TGCGCCAGCAGCCTCCAGGGCGGGGGTGAAAAACTGTTTTTT. This gives the protein CASSLQGGGEKLFF.

The rearrangement links TRBV7-6 to TRBJ2-3, with D perhaps matching TRBD2 (6 bases). CDR1 and CDR2 (germline): SGHVS, FNYEAQ. CDR3 length: 16 residues. V was cut by 1 base and J by 0 bases, with 11 bases left in between. The CDR3 bases are TGTGCCAGCAGCTTAGGAGGTGGGACTAGCACAGATACGCAGTATTTT. It encodes CASSLGGGTSTDTQYF.

The chain uses TRBV7-9 and TRBJ1-5; D is perhaps TRBD1 (5 bases). Trimming removed 4 bases at V and 4 bases at J, with 14 bases between. Per germline, CDR1 SEHNR and CDR2 FQNEAQ (reference sequence). The CDR3 sequence is 15 residues long. The DNA of the CDR3 is TGTGCCAGCAGCTGGGGGGAGGCATCGAATCAGCCCCAGCATTTT. Translated, it gives CASSWGEASNQPQHF.

The chain is built from TRBV25-1 and TRBJ1-5, with D perhaps matching TRBD1 (5 bases). The germline V gene encodes CDR1 MGHDK and CDR2 SYGVNS. V was cut by 4 bases and J by 6 bases, with 10 bases left in between. There are 13 residues in the CDR3. CDR3 nucleotides: TGTGCCAGCAGTGCCGGGGGGGGTCAGCCCCAGCATTTT. Amino acids: CASSAGGGQPQHF.

The rearrangement joins TRBV28 to TRBJ2-3; the D gene is possibly TRBD1 (6 bases). Germline CDR1 is MDHEN and CDR2 is SYDVKM. This CDR3 spans 15 amino acids. Trimming stripped 3 bases from V and 2 bases from J, with 12 bases between. The CDR3 DNA reads as TGTGCCAGCAGTTTGGCGGCAGGGGCCACAGATACGCAGTATTTT. Translating gives CASSLAAGATDTQYF. Supplemented by reference TRBV28 and TRBJ2-3, the full variable domain reads DVKVTQSSRYLVKRTGEKVFLECVQDMDHENMFWYRQDPGLGLRLIYFSYDVKMKEKGDIPEGYSVSREKKERFSLILESASTNQTSMYLCASSLAAGATDTQYFGPGTRLTVL.

This chain links TRBV27 with TRBJ1-4, with TRBD1 matching 10 bases. J was trimmed by 7 bases and V by 6 bases; bases with no gene match: 8. The length of the CDR3 is 15 residues. Germline V gene data show CDR1 as MNHEY and CDR2 as SMNVEV (reference sequence). The CDR3 region has the DNA TGTGCCAGCAGAATCAGACAGGGGGCGATTGAAAAACTGTTTTTT. Translation: CASRIRQGAIEKLFF.

The chain carries TRBV29-1 and TRBJ1-1, with 8 bases lining up with TRBD1. V trimming: 4 bases; J trimming: 1 base; junction bases outside the gene matches: 2. The CDR3 is 13 amino acids. The germline V gene encodes CDR1 SQVTM and CDR2 ANQGSEA. CDR3 sequence reads: CSVAQGANTEAFF. In DNA, the CDR3 is TGCAGCGTTGCGCAGGGGGCGAACACTGAAGCTTTCTTT.

V and J are TRBV6-2 or TRBV6-3 and TRBJ2-2, with 7 bases fitting TRBD1. Germline values: CDR1 MNHEY, CDR2 SVGEGT. CDR3 length: 13 amino acids. The V segment lost 5 bases and the J segment 5 bases; nucleotides outside the gene matches: 2. The CDR3 reads CASSKTGTGELFF. The DNA of the CDR3 is TGTGCCAGCAGTAAGACAGGGACCGGGGAGCTGTTTTTT.

This clone was seen once. The rearrangement joins TRBV7-2 to TRBJ2-2, with 9 bases matching TRBD2. Germline CDR1 reads SGHTA; CDR2 reads FQGNSA. The trim removed 3 bases at V and 0 bases at J, leaving 2 bases unmatched. The CDR3 contains 16 residues. This chain's CDR3 is CASSFIAGANTGELFF. In nucleotides, the CDR3 is TGTGCCAGCAGCTTTATAGCGGGAGCGAACACCGGGGAGCTGTTTTTT.

CDR3 DNA: TGTGCCAGTAGTGTCTTTCCGAGAGCCGTAAACACCATATATTTT. Amino acids: CASSVFPRAVNTIYF. The J gene is TRBJ1-3, the V gene TRBV19; D unresolved. Looked up from germline, CDR1 is LNHDA and CDR2 is SQIVND (reference sequence). The V end was cut by 5 bases, the J end by 6 bases, with 17 bases between. The CDR3 extends over 15 amino acids.

The chain links TRBV5-1 to TRBJ1-4; maybe TRBD1 (5 bases). CDR3 size: 15 residues. Trimming cost V 1 base and J 7 bases, with 14 bases left between them. CDR1 and CDR2 from the germline V gene are SGHRS and YFSETQ. Here the CDR3 DNA reads TGCGCCAGCAGCTTGTTGGCAGGGAAAAGTGAAAAACTGTTTTTT. Translated: CASSLLAGKSEKLFF. Supplemented by reference TRBV5-1 and TRBJ1-4, the full variable domain reads KAGVTQTPRYLIKTRGQQVTLSCSPISGHRSVSWYQQTPGQGLQFLFEYFSETQRNKGNFPGRFSGRQFSNSRSEMNVSTLELGDSALYLCASSLLAGKSEKLFFGSGTQLSVL.

The gene calls are TRBV10-2 and TRBJ1-6, with D tentatively TRBD1 (5 bases). The CDR3 is made up of 19 amino acids. Looked up from germline, CDR1 is WSHSY and CDR2 is SAAADI. The V end lost 8 bases, the J end lost 4 bases, and 27 bases lay between the germline ends. The CDR3: CASHKPGTAFFCYNSPLHF. The CDR3, as DNA: TGCGCCAGCCACAAACCAGGGACGGCCTTCTTTTGTTATAATTCACCCCTCCACTTT.

V and J are TRBV6-5 and TRBJ1-6, with 7 bases that match TRBD1. The V gene end was trimmed by 6 bases and the J gene end by 7 bases; junction bases not matched to a gene: 6. The germline V gene has CDR1 MNHEY and CDR2 SVGAGI. The CDR3 covers 14 residues. CDR3 residues: CASSYGTENSPLHF. The CDR3 DNA reads as TGTGCCAGCAGCTATGGGACAGAAAATTCACCCCTCCACTTT.

The rearrangement links TRBV7-2 to TRBJ2-4; a possible D gene is TRBD1 (5 bases). This CDR3 is 17 amino acids long. V was pared by 3 bases and J by 0 bases, with 15 bases between. Germline V lookup: CDR1 SGHTA, CDR2 FQGNSA. This chain's CDR3 is CASSFGWSRVAKNIQYF. CDR3 nucleotide sequence: TGTGCCAGCAGCTTTGGGTGGTCCAGGGTAGCCAAAAACATTCAGTACTTC. The full variable domain, in which reference TRBV7-2 and TRBJ2-4 provide the parts outside the CDR3, is GAGVSQSPSNKVTEKGKDVELRCDPISGHTALYWYRQSLGQGLEFLIYFQGNSAPDKSGLPSDRFSAERTGGSVSTLTIQRTQQEDSAVYLCASSFGWSRVAKNIQYFGAGTRLSVL.